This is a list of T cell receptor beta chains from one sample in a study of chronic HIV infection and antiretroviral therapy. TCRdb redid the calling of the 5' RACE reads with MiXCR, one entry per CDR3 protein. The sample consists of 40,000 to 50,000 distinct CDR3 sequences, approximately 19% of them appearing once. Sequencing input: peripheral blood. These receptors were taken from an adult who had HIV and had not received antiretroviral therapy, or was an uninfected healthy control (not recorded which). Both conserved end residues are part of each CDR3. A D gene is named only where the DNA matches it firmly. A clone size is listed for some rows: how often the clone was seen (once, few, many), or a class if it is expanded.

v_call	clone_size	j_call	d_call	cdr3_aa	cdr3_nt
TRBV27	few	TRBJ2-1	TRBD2	CASSWRERYNEQFF	TGTGCCAGCAGTTGGCGGGAGAGGTACAATGAGCAGTTCTTC
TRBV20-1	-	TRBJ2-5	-	CSEQGLLRSEETQYF	TGCAGTGAACAGGGCCTCTTGAGAAGTGAGGAGACCCAGTACTTC
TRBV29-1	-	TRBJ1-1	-	CSVENVGSEAFF	TGCAGCGTTGAAAATGTTGGGTCCGAAGCTTTCTTT
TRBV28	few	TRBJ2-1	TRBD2	CASSTSGRTNEQFF	TGTGCCAGCAGTACTAGCGGGAGGACCAATGAGCAGTTCTTC
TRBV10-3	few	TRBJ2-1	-	CAISVGAGDGEQFF	TGTGCCATCAGTGTGGGGGCGGGGGACGGGGAGCAGTTCTTC
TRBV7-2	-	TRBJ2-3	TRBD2	CASSIAGSGLGRNTQYF	TGTGCCAGCAGCATTGCTGGTAGCGGGCTGGGACGGAATACGCAGTATTTT
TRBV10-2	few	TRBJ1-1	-	CASSDGGPTEAFF	TGCGCCAGCAGTGACGGGGGGCCCACTGAAGCTTTCTTT
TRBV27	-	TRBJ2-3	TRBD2	CASSFPSGKADTQYF	TGTGCCAGCAGTTTTCCTAGCGGGAAAGCAGATACGCAGTATTTT
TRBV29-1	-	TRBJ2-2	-	CSVGPEPGELFF	TGCAGCGTCGGGCCCGAGCCCGGGGAGCTGTTTTTT
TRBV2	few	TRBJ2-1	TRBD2	CASISSSSGRTNEQFF	TGTGCCAGCATCTCATCGTCTAGCGGGAGGACGAATGAGCAGTTCTTC
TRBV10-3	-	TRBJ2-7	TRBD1	CAISAGQATYEQYF	TGTGCCATCAGTGCGGGACAGGCGACCTACGAGCAGTACTTC
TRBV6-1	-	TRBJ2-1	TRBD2	CASSERNTAGAPGEQFF	TGTGCCAGCAGTGAACGGAACACCGCGGGAGCCCCGGGTGAGCAGTTCTTC
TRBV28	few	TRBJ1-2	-	CASTALGGRNYGYTF	TGTGCCAGCACTGCCCTCGGGGGGCGCAACTATGGCTACACCTTC
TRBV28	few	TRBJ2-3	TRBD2	CASSLSGGLAKDSF	TGTGCCAGCAGTTTAAGTGGCGGACTAGCGAAGGACTCTTTT
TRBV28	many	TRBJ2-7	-	CASSSGYHEQYF	TGTGCCAGCAGTTCAGGGTATCACGAGCAGTACTTC
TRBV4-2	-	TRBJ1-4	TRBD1	CASSQARGGATNEKLFF	TGTGCCAGCAGCCAAGCCAGGGGGGGAGCAACTAATGAAAAACTGTTTTTT
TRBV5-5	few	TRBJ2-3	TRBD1	CASSLGQDYTDTQYF	TGTGCCAGCAGCCTGGGACAGGACTACACAGATACGCAGTATTTT
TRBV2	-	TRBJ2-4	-	CASSDGSVKNIQYF	TGTGCCAGCAGTGACGGTAGCGTTAAAAACATTCAGTACTTC
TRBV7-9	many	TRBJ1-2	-	CASSEGSAYGYTF	TGTGCCAGCAGCGAGGGGTCCGCCTATGGCTACACCTTC
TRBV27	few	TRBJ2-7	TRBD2	CASSSGLAGAYEQYF	TGTGCCAGCAGTTCGGGACTAGCGGGAGCCTACGAGCAGTACTTC
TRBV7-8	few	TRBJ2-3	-	CASSPKAPDTQYF	TGTGCCAGCAGCCCAAAGGCCCCAGATACGCAGTATTTT
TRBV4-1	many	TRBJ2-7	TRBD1	CASSQVRTGRYEQYF	TGCGCCAGCAGCCAAGTGAGGACAGGGAGGTACGAGCAGTACTTC
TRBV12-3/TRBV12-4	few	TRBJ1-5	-	CASSLGGPREPQHF	TGTGCCAGCAGTTTAGGGGGCCCGAGGGAGCCCCAGCATTTT
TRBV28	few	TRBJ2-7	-	CASSPPLGARQNEQYF	TGTGCCAGCAGTCCCCCCCTTGGGGCGCGGCAGAACGAGCAGTACTTC
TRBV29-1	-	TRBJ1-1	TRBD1	CSVVTRTGASEAFF	TGCAGCGTTGTTACCCGGACAGGGGCATCTGAAGCTTTCTTT
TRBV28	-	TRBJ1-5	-	CASSFGGRAQHF	TGTGCCAGCAGTTTCGGAGGACGGGCCCAGCATTTT
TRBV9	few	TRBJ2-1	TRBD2	CASSVAGGPPDNEQFF	TGTGCCAGCAGCGTAGCGGGAGGGCCTCCAGATAATGAGCAGTTCTTC
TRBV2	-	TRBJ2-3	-	CASREEDTQYF	TGTGCCAGCAGGGAGGAAGATACGCAGTATTTT
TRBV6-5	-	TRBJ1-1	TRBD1	CASRQDRGITEAFF	TGTGCCAGCAGGCAGGACAGGGGAATCACTGAAGCTTTCTTT
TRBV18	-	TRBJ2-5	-	CASSPKGETQYF	TGTGCCAGCTCACCGAAGGGCGAGACCCAGTACTTC
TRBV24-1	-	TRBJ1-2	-	CATSDEGLYGYTF	TGTGCCACCAGTGATGAGGGACTCTATGGCTACACCTTC
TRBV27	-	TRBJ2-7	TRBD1	CASSPGTGVYEQYF	TGTGCCAGCAGCCCCGGGACAGGGGTCTACGAGCAGTACTTC
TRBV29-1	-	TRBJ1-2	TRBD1	CSVDRDSPYGYTF	TGCAGCGTTGATAGGGACAGCCCCTATGGCTACACCTTC
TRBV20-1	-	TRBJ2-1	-	CSAELAYNEQFF	TGCAGTGCAGAACTAGCCTACAATGAGCAGTTCTTC
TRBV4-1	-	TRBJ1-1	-	CASSQARTDITEAFF	TGCGCCAGCAGCCAAGCTCGGACAGACATCACTGAAGCTTTCTTT